The subject of this entry is one T cell receptor (beta chain). V was clipped by 7 bases and J by 0 bases, with 13 bases between them. The CDR3 has 16 amino acids. The germline V gene has CDR1 SNHLY and CDR2 FYNNEI. This sample was included in a study of cytomegalovirus exposure and HLA in healthy donors. PCR employed 60 Vbeta and 13 Jbeta primers. Sequencing used immunoSEQ multiplex PCR; TCRdb keeps in-frame clones, though not all of them. The sample contains 190,000 or so clones, 80% to 85% of which appear only once. The sample taken for sequencing was PBMCs. The receptor was isolated from a man aged 50 to 59 in good health and CMV-seronegative. The chain links TRBV2 to TRBJ2-6, with D possibly matching TRBD1 (5 bases). The CDR3 spells CASTEDDSSGANVLTF. In nucleotides, the CDR3 is TGTGCCAGCACCGAAGATGACAGCTCTGGGGCCAACGTCCTGACTTTC.